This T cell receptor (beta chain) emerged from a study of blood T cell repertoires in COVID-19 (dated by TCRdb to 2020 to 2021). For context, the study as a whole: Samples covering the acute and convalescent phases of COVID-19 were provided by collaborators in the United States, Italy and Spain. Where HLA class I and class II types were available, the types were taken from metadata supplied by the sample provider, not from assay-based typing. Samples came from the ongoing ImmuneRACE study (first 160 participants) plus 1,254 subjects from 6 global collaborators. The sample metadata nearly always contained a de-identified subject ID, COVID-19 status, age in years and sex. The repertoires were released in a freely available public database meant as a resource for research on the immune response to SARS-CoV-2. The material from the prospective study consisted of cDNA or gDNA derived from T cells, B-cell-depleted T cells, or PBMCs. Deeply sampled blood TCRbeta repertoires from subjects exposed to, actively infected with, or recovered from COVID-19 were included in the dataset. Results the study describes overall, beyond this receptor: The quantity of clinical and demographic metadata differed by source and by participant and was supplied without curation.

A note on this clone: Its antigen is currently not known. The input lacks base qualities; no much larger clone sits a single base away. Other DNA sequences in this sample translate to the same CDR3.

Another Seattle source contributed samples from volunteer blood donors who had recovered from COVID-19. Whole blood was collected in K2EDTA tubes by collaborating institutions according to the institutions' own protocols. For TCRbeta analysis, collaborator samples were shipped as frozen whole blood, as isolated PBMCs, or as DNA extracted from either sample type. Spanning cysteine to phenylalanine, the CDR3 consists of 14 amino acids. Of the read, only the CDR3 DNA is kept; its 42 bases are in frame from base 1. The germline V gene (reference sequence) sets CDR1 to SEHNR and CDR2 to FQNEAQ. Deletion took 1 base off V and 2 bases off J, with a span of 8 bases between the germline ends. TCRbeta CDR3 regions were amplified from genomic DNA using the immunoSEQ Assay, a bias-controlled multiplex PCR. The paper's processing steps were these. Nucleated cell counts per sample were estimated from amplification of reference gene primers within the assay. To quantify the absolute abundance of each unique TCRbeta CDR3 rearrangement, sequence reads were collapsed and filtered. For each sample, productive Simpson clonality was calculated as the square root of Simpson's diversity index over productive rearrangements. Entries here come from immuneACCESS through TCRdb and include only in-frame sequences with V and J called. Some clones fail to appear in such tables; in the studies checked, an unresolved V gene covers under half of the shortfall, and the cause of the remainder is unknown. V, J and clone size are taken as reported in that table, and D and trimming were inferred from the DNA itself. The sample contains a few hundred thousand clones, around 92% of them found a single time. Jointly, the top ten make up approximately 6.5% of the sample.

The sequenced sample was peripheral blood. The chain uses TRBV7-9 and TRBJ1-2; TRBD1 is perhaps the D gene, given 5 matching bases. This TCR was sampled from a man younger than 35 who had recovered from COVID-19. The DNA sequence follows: TGTGCCAGCAGCTTAGGGGGCAGCAACTATGGCTACACCTTC. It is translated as CASSLGGSNYGYTF.